The 25 T cell receptor beta chains in this list originate from one sample, sequenced in a study of cytomegalovirus exposure and HLA in healthy donors. Primers for the PCR totalled 60 Vbeta and 13 Jbeta. TCRdb's copy holds only in-frame clones and misses some; the assay was immunoSEQ multiplex PCR. The sample has over 150,000 clones; around 80% are singletons. Source material: PBMCs. Source of these receptors: a woman between 50 and 59 years old in good health and CMV-seropositive.

As to this clone: The junction differs from germline at one of its ends, possibly a read error. This rearrangement joins TRBV7-9 to TRBJ2-6; no firm D call. The CDR3 has 15 residues. The germline V gene encodes CDR1 SEHNR and CDR2 FQNEAQ (reference sequence). The DNA of the CDR3 is TGTTCCAGCAGCTTGAGGAGCTCTGGGGCCAACGTCCTGACTTTC. This encodes CSSSLRSSGANVLTF.

This clone was seen a single time. The V call is TRBV19, the J call TRBJ1-4; tentatively, D is TRBD1 (6 bases). This CDR3 contains 15 residues. Germline V CDR1 and CDR2: LNHDA, SQIVND (reference sequence). V dropped 6 bases and J dropped 0 bases, with 11 bases sitting between them. CDR3 bases: TGTGCCAGTAGACAGACAGGTGCAACTAATGAAAAACTGTTTTTT. It is translated as CASRQTGATNEKLFF.

DNA of the CDR3: TGTGCCAGCAGCTTACAGGGACAAGCGGACGAGCAGTACTTC. It is translated as CASSLQGQADEQYF. The chain carries TRBV11-3 and TRBJ2-7, with TRBD1 as a possible D gene (6 bases). The CDR3 sequence is 14 residues long. V shed 2 bases and J shed 5 bases, with 13 bases lying between them. CDR1 is SGHNT and CDR2 is YENEEA in the germline V gene.

CDR3 sequence reads: CSVEYRILDTQYF. The CDR3 nucleotides are TGCAGCGTTGAATACAGGATACTAGATACGCAGTATTTT. This rearrangement joins TRBV29-1 to TRBJ2-3; TRBD1 is a possible D gene (5 bases). The germline gives CDR1 SQVTM, CDR2 ANQGSEA. V lost 2 bases, J lost 5 bases, and 11 bases lay in between. This CDR3 spans 13 amino acids.

The chain uses TRBV4-2 and TRBJ2-7, with 10 bases lining up with TRBD2. Germline trimming cut 0 bases from V and 1 base from J; bases unmatched to any gene: 3. This CDR3 contains 16 residues. The germline V gene encodes CDR1 LGHNA and CDR2 YNFKEQ. The CDR3 is CASSQDISGGSYEQYF. The CDR3 DNA reads TGTGCCAGCAGCCAAGATATTAGCGGGGGGTCCTACGAGCAGTACTTC.

This sequence joins TRBV12-5 and TRBJ1-2; D ambiguous. V was pared by 7 bases and J by 4 bases, with 19 bases between. From germline, CDR1 is LGHNT and CDR2 FRNRAP. The CDR3 has 15 amino acids. In nucleotides, the CDR3 is TGTGCTAGTGATTCCCGGGAGCTAAACCCCTATGGCTACACCTTC. It translates to CASDSRELNPYGYTF.

This chain connects TRBV28 to TRBJ1-3, with 7 bases lining up with TRBD1. Germline V CDR1 and CDR2: MDHEN, SYDVKM. The ends lost 10 bases at V and 0 bases at J; junction bases unmatched: 9. There are 15 residues in the CDR3. This CDR3 is CATSQGQSSGNTIYF. The CDR3 region has the DNA TGTGCCACCTCTCAGGGACAGAGCTCTGGAAACACCATATATTTT.

The rearrangement links TRBV7-3 to TRBJ2-1, with TRBD2 matching 10 bases. The V and J ends lost 1 base and 7 bases, in that order; junction bases with no gene match: 4. Germline-derived CDR1 and CDR2 are SGHTA and FQGTGA. The CDR3 totals 15 residues. DNA of the CDR3: TGTGCCAGCAGCTTAAGGGCTAGCGGGAGTAATGAGCAGTTCTTC. Its translation: CASSLRASGSNEQFF.

This clone was recorded only once. The chain joins TRBV15 to TRBJ1-3; no clear D gene. Germline-derived CDR1 and CDR2 are LNHNV and YYDKDF (reference sequence). This CDR3 has 13 amino acids. Trimming left V 6 bases short and J 4 bases short, with 10 bases between. The CDR3 DNA sequence: TGTGCCACCAGTTCCTCGTTGGGAAACACCATATATTTT. Encoded protein: CATSSSLGNTIYF.

The chain employs TRBV9 and TRBJ2-7; D is perhaps TRBD1 (5 bases). V dropped 4 bases and J dropped 0 bases, with 17 bases sitting between them. The CDR3 extends over 16 amino acids. Germline CDR1 is SGDLS and CDR2 is YYNGEE. The CDR3 DNA follows: TGTGCCAGCAGCTCAGGGATTACCCGAGGCTCCTACGAGCAGTACTTC. Protein: CASSSGITRGSYEQYF. Full variable domain (rest looked up from reference TRBV9 and TRBJ2-7): DSGVTQTPKHLITATGQRVTLRCSPRSGDLSVYWYQQSLDQGLQFLIQYYNGEERAKGNILERFSAQQFPDLHSELNLSSLELGDSALYFCASSSGITRGSYEQYFGPGTRLTVT.

V usage is TRBV6-1 and J usage is TRBJ2-2; 7 nucleotides line up with TRBD1. Germline V gene sequence: CDR1 MNHNS, CDR2 SASEGT. This CDR3 contains 14 residues. Unmatched junction bases numbered 6, after V lost 7 bases and J lost 4 bases. CDR3 sequence: CASTQAGGTGELFF. The CDR3 DNA is TGTGCCAGCACTCAGGCAGGGGGCACCGGGGAGCTGTTTTTT.

The V call is TRBV29-1, the J call TRBJ2-5, with a tentative D call TRBD2 (6 bases). V lost 4 bases and J lost 4, with 10 bases in between. Germline CDR1 SQVTM, CDR2 ANQGSEA. This CDR3 has 12 residues. Written as DNA, the CDR3 is TGCAGCGTTGTGCGGGGAATAGAGACCCAGTACTTC. As protein: CSVVRGIETQYF.

The V call is TRBV19, the J call TRBJ1-1, with D maybe TRBD1 (6 bases). The germline V and J ends were trimmed by 7 bases and 2 bases, with 14 bases remaining between them. Germline-derived CDR1 and CDR2 are LNHDA and SQIVND (reference sequence). There are 14 residues in the CDR3. The CDR3 DNA sequence: TGTGCCAGTACCTTAGACAGGATCAACACTGAAGCTTTCTTT. Translating it yields CASTLDRINTEAFF.

Here the CDR3 reads CASSRRQAQGSFNSPLHF. The CDR3, as DNA: TGTGCCAGCAGTCGCAGACAGGCCCAGGGGAGTTTTAATTCACCCCTCCACTTT. The chain couples TRBV27 to TRBJ1-6; TRBD1 is a possible D gene (6 bases). Germline V gives CDR1 MNHEY, CDR2 SMNVEV (reference sequence). Trimming took off 5 bases at V and 6 bases at J, with 23 bases between the two ends. This CDR3 contains 18 residues.

J is TRBJ1-2 and V is TRBV4-3; 8 nucleotides agree with TRBD1. V gave up 0 bases and J gave up 2 bases; unmatched junction bases: 8. CDR1 and CDR2 from the germline V gene are LGHNA and YSLEER. The CDR3 runs to 17 residues. The CDR3 DNA reads as TGCGCCAGCAGCCAAGATCTAGGGCAGGGGGCAAACTATGGCTACACCTTC. Its translation is CASSQDLGQGANYGYTF.

This clone was seen once. The rearrangement links TRBV5-4 to TRBJ2-7, with 7 bases aligning to TRBD2. Germline CDR1 and CDR2: SGHNT and YYREEE (reference sequence). This CDR3 contains 14 residues. Germline trimming cut 1 base from V and 3 bases from J; bases unmatched to any gene: 4. For the CDR3, the DNA is TGTGCCAGCAGCTTGCCCAGCGGGGACTACGAGCAGTACTTC. As protein: CASSLPSGDYEQYF.

CDR3 sequence (DNA): TGTGCCACCAGCAAGAATTTTGACAGGGTTCGGTTCTATGGCTACACCTTC. It is translated as CATSKNFDRVRFYGYTF. The chain uses TRBV15 and TRBJ1-2, with 7 nucleotides matching TRBD1. After removal of 4 bases from V and 4 bases from J, the junction contained 15 bases not matched to a gene. This CDR3 has 17 amino acids. Germline V CDR1 and CDR2: LNHNV, YYDKDF (reference sequence).

The chain combines TRBV6-1 with TRBJ2-7; tentatively, D is TRBD2 (5 bases). The germline V and J ends were trimmed by 7 bases and 2 bases, with 12 bases remaining between them. The CDR3 sequence is 13 residues long. Germline loops: CDR1 MNHNS, CDR2 SASEGT. The CDR3 DNA reads TGTGCCAGCAACGAACGGGGAGCCTACGAGCAGTACTTC. This gives the protein CASNERGAYEQYF.

This chain links TRBV29-1 with TRBJ2-1; D is possibly TRBD1 (6 bases). The length of the CDR3 is 15 residues. Looked up from germline, CDR1 is SQVTM and CDR2 is ANQGSEA. Trimming removed 8 bases at V and 1 base at J, with 18 bases between. In DNA form, the CDR3 reads TGCAGCCTAACTCAGAGGGGGAGTTCCTACAATGAGCAGTTCTTC. Translation: CSLTQRGSSYNEQFF.

This clone has only a few counts. The chain has TRBV19 and TRBJ1-1, with unresolved D. The germline CDR1 and CDR2 sequences are LNHDA and SQIVND (reference sequence). This CDR3 has 15 residues. Trimming pared 8 bases from V and 3 bases from J, leaving 19 bases between. The CDR3 nucleotides are TGTGCCAGTGCGACTCCCCCGGTATTGCACACTGAAGCTTTCTTT. This gives the protein CASATPPVLHTEAFF.

The chain is built from TRBV19 and TRBJ1-4, with a possible D match to TRBD1 (5 bases). Germline V CDR1 and CDR2: LNHDA, SQIVND (reference sequence). The CDR3 totals 16 residues. The germline V and J ends were trimmed by 4 bases and 13 bases, with 25 bases remaining between them. Written as DNA, the CDR3 is TGTGCCAGTAGTAACACGGCCAGGACTCCGCGGGGGGGACTGTTTTTT. Protein product: CASSNTARTPRGGLFF.

This clone was detected only once. The rearrangement joins TRBV18 to TRBJ2-6, with 9 bases lining up with TRBD2. Germline V gives CDR1 KGHSH, CDR2 LQKENI. The V segment lost 4 bases and the J segment 0 bases; nucleotides outside the gene matches: 10. The CDR3 is made up of 19 amino acids. Here the CDR3 reads CASSHAGGAFSSGANVLTF. For the CDR3, the DNA is TGTGCCAGCTCACACGCGGGGGGGGCCTTCTCCTCTGGGGCCAACGTCCTGACTTTC.

This clone has more than one count but fewer than ten. The V call is TRBV10-3, the J call TRBJ1-1; D not certain. The CDR3 has 13 amino acids. Per germline, CDR1 ENHRY and CDR2 SYGVKD. V was shortened by 4 bases and J by 4 bases, with 10 bases between the two germline ends. The CDR3 is CAISAEGTTEAFF. CDR3 DNA: TGTGCCATCAGTGCGGAGGGCACCACTGAAGCTTTCTTT.

The rearrangement links TRBV5-1 to TRBJ2-1; 11 bases fit TRBD2. The length of the CDR3 is 16 residues. Germline CDR1 SGHRS, CDR2 YFSETQ. J was trimmed by 4 bases and V by 4 bases; bases with no gene match: 7. CDR3 DNA sequence: TGCGCCAGCAGCCTCCTAGCGGGAGGCAGGTACAATGAGCAGTTCTTC. Its protein product is CASSLLAGGRYNEQFF.

The rearrangement uses TRBV28 and TRBJ1-5; possible D gene TRBD1, 5 bases. The germline CDR1 and CDR2 sequences are MDHEN and SYDVKM. CDR3 size: 12 residues. Trimming took 5 bases from V and 11 from J, leaving 13 bases between them. CDR3 in amino acids: CASSGPGKTQHF. In nucleotides, the CDR3 is TGTGCCAGCAGTGGACCAGGGAAGACCCAGCATTTT.